Listed below are T cell receptor beta chains from one sample, sequenced in a study of long-term antiretroviral therapy in people with HIV. The data were produced by immunoSEQ multiplex PCR, yet TCRdb's version contains in-frame clones alone and is incomplete. This sample yields approximately 20,000 clones, of which over 80% are seen a single time; about 4% belongs to the top ten. The source was unsorted PBMCs, collected 2.1 years after starting antiretroviral therapy. Every receptor here comes from a young man with HIV. The conserved cysteine and the conserved F or W are not part of the CDR3 here. A D gene is named only where the DNA matches it firmly.

length | D | V | CDR3
12 | NA | TRBV6-5 | ASSGEGRGQPQH
12 | NA | TRBV5-1 | ASRLEAQGAEQY
11 | NA | TRBV6-1 | ASSEYLGQPQH
11 | NA | TRBV7-9 | ASSQDSNQPQH
10 | NA | TRBV6-1 | ASSLTEYEQY
11 | NA | TRBV4-3 | ASSQGGGYEQY
11 | NA | TRBV7-9 | ASSRSSEQPQH
15 | TRBD2 | TRBV5-6 | ASSFVRSSGAYNEQF
14 | TRBD1 | TRBV7-8 | ASSSTPTGENYEQY
11 | NA | TRBV6-4 | ASSPWGTGELF
19 | NA | TRBV18 | ASSPIGRGFPARELNTEAF
13 | NA | TRBV5-5 | ASSAGVGANYGYT
13 | NA | TRBV27 | ASSLGGATNQPQH
12 | NA | TRBV6-5 | ASGSLGLENIQY
13 | TRBD1 | TRBV4-1 | ASSPRGTENTEAF
14 | NA | TRBV7-9 | ASSSSRLDRNYEQY
15 | NA | TRBV4-3 | ASSQEARDRMNTEAF
13 | TRBD2 | TRBV7-6 | ASSPKLAGEHEQY
11 | TRBD1 | TRBV11-2 | ASSLDRDYGYT
12 | NA | TRBV9 | ASSARTSYDEQF
13 | NA | TRBV5-1 | ASSLGQGMNTEAF
14 | NA | TRBV9 | ASSVAPDPRLGEQF